The 32 T cell receptor beta chains given below trace back to one sample, sequenced in a study of regulatory T cells in long-lasting Graves disease. Documented time point: newly diagnosed GD, antithyroid drugs for less than 3 months. PBMC-derived RNA was used for the TCR library. Library construction for TCR beta used iRepertoire HTBI primers and Arm-PCR of CDR3 regions. One entry per CDR3 protein, called by TCRdb with MiXCR from the multiplex PCR reads. Among 400,000 to 500,000 distinct CDR3 sequences, approximately 14% were seen once, and the ten largest hold roughly 15%. These same data were also listed under a study on T cells in Graves' hyperthyroidism and ophthalmopathy.

This specimen consisted of peripheral blood mononuclear cells (PBMCs), obtained at new diagnosis, from a patient treated with antithyroid drugs. These receptors came from a woman aged 50 to 60 with Graves disease.

This clonotype turned up a few times. The gene calls are TRBV29-1 and TRBJ2-7; D may be TRBD1 (5 bases). V dropped 6 bases and J dropped 10 bases, with 16 bases sitting between them. The CDR3 extends over 11 amino acids. Germline values: CDR1 SQVTM, CDR2 ANQGSEA. In nucleotides, the CDR3 is TGCAGCGTCGAAACCGGACACCGACAGTACTTC. This encodes CSVETGHRQYF.

The chain is built from TRBV19 and TRBJ1-2; no reliable D call. V lost 3 bases and J lost 7, with 21 bases in between. Germline V gene data show CDR1 as LNHDA and CDR2 as SQIVND (reference sequence). The CDR3 loop spans 16 amino acids. The CDR3 region has the DNA TGTGCCAGTAGTATGATCGTCGGCGATTTGGGGTTTGGCTACACCTTC. Amino acids: CASSMIVGDLGFGYTF.

The chain carries TRBV27 and TRBJ2-7; D perhaps matches TRBD1 (6 bases). Germline CDR1 is MNHEY and CDR2 is SMNVEV (reference sequence). Trimming cost V 3 bases and J 2 bases, with 11 bases left between them. The CDR3 runs 14 residues. This chain's CDR3 is CASSFIDRPYEQYF. The CDR3 DNA follows: TGTGCCAGCAGTTTCATTGACAGGCCCTACGAGCAGTACTTC.

This clonotype was detected many times. The chain combines TRBV6-2 or TRBV6-3 with TRBJ2-2; D possibly corresponds to TRBD2 (6 bases). The CDR3 consists of 15 residues. V was pared by 2 bases and J by 0 bases, with 7 bases between. In germline, CDR1 is MNHEY, CDR2 SVGEGT. CDR3 sequence (DNA): TGTGCCAGCAGTTACACTAGCCCGAACACCGGGGAGCTGTTTTTT. Residues: CASSYTSPNTGELFF.

This clonotype was detected only a few times. Its ends do not fully match the called genes, so a read error is possible. This chain uses TRBV7-6 with TRBJ2-1; possible D gene TRBD2, 6 bases. The germline gives CDR1 SGHVS, CDR2 FNYEAQ. The CDR3 contains 14 residues. CDR3 sequence (DNA): TGTGCCAGCAGTTTAGGGCGGGGTTTCAATGAGCAGTTCTTC. Its protein product is CASSLGRGFNEQFF.

V usage is TRBV27 and J usage is TRBJ1-1, with D maybe TRBD1 (6 bases). This CDR3 spans 15 amino acids. V shed 3 bases and J shed 1 base, with 12 bases lying between them. Germline values: CDR1 MNHEY, CDR2 SMNVEV (reference sequence). The CDR3 DNA sequence: TGTGCCAGCAGTTTCAGGGGCGGGAGGAACACTGAAGCTTTCTTT. Protein product: CASSFRGGRNTEAFF.

There are many counts of this clonotype. The chain links TRBV6-2 or TRBV6-3 to TRBJ2-7, with D tentatively TRBD1 (6 bases). The V gene lost 4 bases and the J gene lost 0 bases, with 13 bases spanning the gap. This CDR3 has 15 amino acids. Germline CDR1 MNHEY, CDR2 SVGEGT. The CDR3 DNA follows: TGTGCCAGCAGTTCCCTCAGGGGTAGCTCCTACGAGCAGTACTTC. This sequence encodes CASSSLRGSSYEQYF.

This clonotype was recorded many times. The chain links TRBV2 to TRBJ2-7; D possibly corresponds to TRBD1 (5 bases). The CDR3 has 14 amino acids. V lost 0 bases, J lost 3 bases, and 9 bases lay in between. Germline-derived CDR1 and CDR2 are SNHLY and FYNNEI. DNA for the CDR3: TGTGCCAGCAGTGAAGCGACAGTTAGCTACGAGCAGTACTTC. This translates into CASSEATVSYEQYF. Supplemented by reference TRBV2 and TRBJ2-7, the full variable domain reads EPEVTQTPSHQVTQMGQEVILRCVPISNHLYFYWYRQILGQKVEFLVSFYNNEISEKSEIFDDQFSVERPDGSNFTLKIRSTKLEDSAMYFCASSEATVSYEQYFGPGTRLTVT.

This clonotype was counted many times. The V gene is TRBV7-9, the J gene TRBJ2-3, with 7 bases identical to TRBD1. This CDR3 is 11 amino acids long. Germline V gene data show CDR1 as SEHNR and CDR2 as FQNEAQ (reference sequence). V trimming: 5 bases; J trimming: 12 bases; junction bases outside the gene matches: 5. The CDR3 is CASSDRDRQYF. Written as DNA, the CDR3 is TGTGCCAGCAGCGACAGGGACCGACAGTATTTT.

This clonotype was recorded at least ten times. The chain has TRBV7-9 and TRBJ2-1; D may be TRBD1 (6 bases). V lost 5 bases and J lost 6, with 14 bases in between. Germline V gene lookup returns CDR1 SEHNR and CDR2 FQNEAQ (reference sequence). The CDR3 sequence is 14 residues long. For the CDR3, the DNA is TGTGCCAGCAGCGCCCGAACAGGGCCCAATGAGCAGTTCTTC. This translates into CASSARTGPNEQFF.

V is TRBV25-1 and J is TRBJ2-1, with 11 bases aligning to TRBD2. Trimming removed 7 bases from V and 0 bases from J; junction bases left unmatched: 5. The V gene's germline CDR1 is MGHDK and CDR2 SYGVNS. CDR3 length equals 16 residues. The CDR3 here is CASKIAGGGSYNEQFF. For the CDR3, the DNA is TGTGCCAGCAAAATAGCGGGAGGGGGCTCCTACAATGAGCAGTTCTTC. The variable domain in full, with the rest retrieved from reference TRBV25-1 and TRBJ2-1, is EADIYQTPRYLVIGTGKKITLECSQTMGHDKMYWYQQDPGMELHLIHYSYGVNSTEKGDLSSESTVSRIRTEHFPLTLESARPSHTSQYLCASKIAGGGSYNEQFFGPGTRLTVL.

This clonotype was found a few times. The chain uses TRBV27 and TRBJ2-5; no clear D gene. The V and J ends lost 8 bases and 5 bases respectively, with 6 bases between them. The germline gives CDR1 MNHEY, CDR2 SMNVEV (reference sequence). The CDR3 has 10 amino acids. The CDR3 bases are TGTGCCAGCCTACGGGAGACCCAGTACTTC. Translation gives CASLRETQYF.

This clonotype was seen a handful of times. The chain links TRBV29-1 to TRBJ2-1, with 13 bases aligning to TRBD2. CDR3 length equals 17 residues. In germline, CDR1 is SQVTM, CDR2 ANQGSEA. J gave up 6 bases and V 0 bases, and 8 bases lay outside the gene matches. The CDR3 coding sequence is TGCAGCGTTGAAGATCTAGGACTAGCGGGAGTAGGCAATGAGCAGTTCTTC. Its translation is CSVEDLGLAGVGNEQFF.

This clonotype has ten or more counts. The chain employs TRBV28 and TRBJ2-7; maybe TRBD1 (5 bases). The length of the CDR3 is 15 residues. V was pared by 2 bases and J by 0 bases, with 11 bases between. CDR1 and CDR2 (germline): MDHEN, SYDVKM. The CDR3 sequence is CASSLTDRSSYEQYF. Here the CDR3 DNA reads TGTGCCAGCAGTTTAACCGACAGAAGCTCCTACGAGCAGTACTTC.

This clonotype was detected many times. The chain links TRBV5-5 to TRBJ2-2, with TRBD1 matching over 7 bases. This CDR3 is 16 amino acids long. Germline lookup yields CDR1 SGHKS and CDR2 YYEKEE (reference sequence). After removal of 3 bases from V and 1 base from J, the junction contained 6 bases not matched to a gene. The CDR3 nucleotides read TGTGCCAGCAGCTCGGAGACAGGGAGGAACACCGGGGAGCTGTTTTTT. Residues: CASSSETGRNTGELFF.

To note about this clonotype: Compared with germline, one end of the junction differs, possibly owing to a read error. The chain employs TRBV5-1 and TRBJ1-5; D remains ambiguous. This CDR3 comprises 16 residues. From germline, CDR1 is SGHRS and CDR2 YFSETQ. The CDR3 reads CASHALNFQLNQPQHF. The DNA of the CDR3 is TGTGCCAGTCACGCCCTAAATTTCCAGCTCAATCAGCCCCAGCATTTT.

Ten or more counts support this clonotype. The gene calls are TRBV12-3 or TRBV12-4 and TRBJ1-5; a weak D match, TRBD1 (5 bases). CDR3 length: 17 residues. Trimming cost V 2 bases and J 1 base, with 15 bases left between them. The CDR3 DNA is TGTGCCAGCAGTTTATGGGACTTCGCCGGCAGCAATCAGCCCCAGCATTTT. Translating it yields CASSLWDFAGSNQPQHF.

Only a few counts were recorded for this clonotype. This rearrangement joins TRBV2 to TRBJ1-2; D is perhaps TRBD1 (5 bases). The V end was cut by 4 bases, the J end by 3 bases, with 15 bases between. This CDR3 spans 15 amino acids. Germline lookup yields CDR1 SNHLY and CDR2 FYNNEI. Written as DNA, the CDR3 is TGTGCCAGCAGTGGAGGGGTGGAACAGTACTATGGCTACACCTTC. As protein: CASSGGVEQYYGYTF.

This chain uses TRBV7-3 with TRBJ2-4; unclear D gene. The last part of the DNA fits TRBJ2-1 better; the J call may be wrong. The CDR3 runs to 14 residues. The V gene's germline CDR1 is SGHTA and CDR2 FQGTGA. Written as DNA, the CDR3 is TGTGCCAGCAGCCAAGATAAGGATGTCAGTGAGCAGTTCTTC. Residues: CASSQDKDVSEQFF.

This clonotype was picked up many times. CDR3 in DNA: TGTGCCAGCAGCTTAGCGGCTTGGGCAACTGAAGCTTTCTTT. Translation gives CASSLAAWATEAFF. The chain uses TRBV7-6 and TRBJ1-1; D not resolved. The CDR3 is 14 amino acids. V dropped 0 bases and J dropped 5 bases, with 10 bases sitting between them. Germline lookup yields CDR1 SGHVS and CDR2 FNYEAQ.

This clonotype was counted once. A far larger clone lies a single base away; this is likely a read error. The genes are TRBV7-3 and TRBJ2-1, with 8 nucleotides matching TRBD2. Germline assignment: CDR1 SGHTA and CDR2 FQGTGA. This CDR3 spans 14 amino acids. In DNA, the CDR3 is TGTGCCAGCAGACCAGCGGGAGCGGGAGATACGCAGTGTTTT. Protein: CASRPAGAGDTQCF.

This clonotype was seen repeatedly, ten times or more. J is TRBJ2-7 and V is TRBV2; 10 nucleotides line up with TRBD2. Germline CDR1 and CDR2: SNHLY and FYNNEI. This CDR3 comprises 14 residues. V lost 7 bases, J lost 5 bases, and 8 bases stayed unmatched. The CDR3 DNA is TGTGCCAGCAATCTAGCGGGAGCTGTCCACGAGCAGTACTTC. Translation gives CASNLAGAVHEQYF. Filled out from reference TRBV2 and TRBJ2-7, the complete variable domain reads EPEVTQTPSHQVTQMGQEVILRCVPISNHLYFYWYRQILGQKVEFLVSFYNNEISEKSEIFDDQFSVERPDGSNFTLKIRSTKLEDSAMYFCASNLAGAVHEQYFGPGTRLTVT.

This clonotype was seen many times. The chain carries TRBV5-1 and TRBJ1-1; no reliable D call. Trimming stripped 0 bases from V and 3 bases from J, with 9 bases between. The CDR3 has 14 amino acids. The germline gives CDR1 SGHRS, CDR2 YFSETQ. The CDR3 reads CASSLGMGDTEAFF. Written as DNA, the CDR3 is TGCGCCAGCAGCTTGGGGATGGGAGACACTGAAGCTTTCTTT.

This clonotype was seen many times. The rearrangement uses TRBV30 and TRBJ2-3; 12 bases line up with TRBD2. V lost 2 bases and J lost 3; bases outside the gene matches: 6. Looked up from germline, CDR1 is GTSNPN and CDR2 is SVGIG (reference sequence). There are 16 residues in the CDR3. For the CDR3, the DNA is TGTGCCTGGAGTCGACTAGCGGGAGATGTAACAGATACGCAGTATTTT. Its protein is CAWSRLAGDVTDTQYF.

The table lists this clonotype with many counts. The rearrangement links TRBV11-2 to TRBJ1-4; no firm D call. The V gene's germline CDR1 is SGHAT and CDR2 FQNNGV. V lost 2 bases and J 7 bases, leaving 8 bases between the germline ends. CDR3 length: 13 residues. The CDR3 coding sequence is TGTGCCAGCAGCTTATCTCCAAGTGAAAAACTGTTTTTT. Translating it yields CASSLSPSEKLFF.

This chain uses TRBV4-1 with TRBJ1-1, with TRBD1 identical over 8 bases. The germline gives CDR1 MGHRA, CDR2 YSYEKL. The junction had 6 bases not matched to a gene; V was cut back by 1 base and J by 5 bases. This CDR3 contains 15 residues. CDR3 region: CASSQGQGRETEAFF. CDR3 bases: TGCGCCAGCAGCCAAGGACAGGGGCGGGAGACTGAAGCTTTCTTT.

Many counts were recorded for this clonotype. The chain is built from TRBV7-9 and TRBJ1-2; TRBD1 matches 7 bases. Germline loops: CDR1 SEHNR, CDR2 FQNEAQ (reference sequence). The ends lost 5 bases at V and 3 bases at J; junction bases unmatched: 6. The CDR3 length is 14 residues. The CDR3 spells CASSREQGYYGYTF. CDR3 DNA: TGTGCCAGCAGCCGAGAACAGGGGTACTATGGCTACACCTTC.

This clonotype appeared many times. The chain has TRBV30 and TRBJ2-7; 8 positions match TRBD2. In germline, CDR1 is GTSNPN, CDR2 SVGIG (reference sequence). The CDR3 is made up of 13 amino acids. Unmatched junction bases numbered 4, after V lost 3 bases and J lost 3 bases. CDR3 DNA sequence: TGTGCCTGGAGGGGGACTAGATACTACGAGCAGTACTTC. Its translation is CAWRGTRYYEQYF.

In this sample, this clonotype turned up once. A clone one base away is much larger, so this may be a read error. The gene calls are TRBV6-2 or TRBV6-3 and TRBJ2-1, with D possibly matching TRBD1 (5 bases). In germline, CDR1 is MNHEY, CDR2 SVGEGT. The V gene lost 8 bases and the J gene lost 2 bases, with 13 bases spanning the gap. This CDR3 is built from 14 residues. CDR3 sequence reads: CASGDGQTYNEQFF. In DNA form, the CDR3 reads TGTGCCAGCGGTGACGGACAAACCTACAATGAGCAGTTCTTC.

This clonotype showed up many times. The chain couples TRBV6-1 to TRBJ1-2; 8 bases match TRBD1. CDR3 length: 13 residues. V shed 8 bases and J 3 bases; nucleotides not matched to a gene: 5. From germline, CDR1 is MNHNS and CDR2 SASEGT. The CDR3 nucleotides are TGTGCCAGCGGATTACAGGGGGACTATGGCTACACCTTC. It yields the protein CASGLQGDYGYTF.

This clonotype was detected only a few times. This chain connects TRBV3-1 to TRBJ2-2; 12 positions agree with TRBD1. Per germline, CDR1 LGHDT and CDR2 YNNKEL (reference sequence). This CDR3 region has 23 residues. Losses at the gene ends were 4 bases for V and 4 bases for J; bases not matched to a gene: 25. This CDR3 reads CASSPRRDRGLLLAGVRTGELFF. The CDR3 DNA reads as TGTGCCAGCAGCCCTCGCCGGGACAGGGGGCTTCTGCTAGCGGGAGTTCGCACCGGGGAGCTGTTTTTT.

This clonotype was seen repeatedly, ten times or more. The chain is built from TRBV5-1 and TRBJ2-7; TRBD1 matches 9 bases. V trimming: 1 base; J trimming: 2 bases; junction bases outside the gene matches: 4. Germline CDR1 SGHRS, CDR2 YFSETQ. The CDR3 spans 15 residues. CDR3 in DNA: TGCGCCAGCAGCTTGAGACAGGGGGACCCCTACGAGCAGTACTTC. This sequence encodes CASSLRQGDPYEQYF.